This TCR beta chain stems from a study of T cell changes during pregnancy in multiple sclerosis. V was pared by 8 bases and J by 8 bases, with 13 bases between. Germline V CDR1 and CDR2: SNHLY, FYNNEI. This CDR3 is built from 11 residues. The protocol was immunoSEQ multiplex PCR, while the TCRdb copy is restricted to in-frame clones and leaves out a portion. The data contain about 75,000 clones, 89% of them singletons. Sample: peripheral blood, taken in the first trimester of pregnancy. This receptor was obtained from a female donor in good health, enrolled as a control in a pregnancy study. V gene TRBV2 combines with J gene TRBJ2-7; TRBD2 is a possible D gene (5 bases). The CDR3 loop is CASGSDTKQYF. The CDR3 DNA is TGTGCCAGCGGGAGCGATACGAAGCAGTACTTC.